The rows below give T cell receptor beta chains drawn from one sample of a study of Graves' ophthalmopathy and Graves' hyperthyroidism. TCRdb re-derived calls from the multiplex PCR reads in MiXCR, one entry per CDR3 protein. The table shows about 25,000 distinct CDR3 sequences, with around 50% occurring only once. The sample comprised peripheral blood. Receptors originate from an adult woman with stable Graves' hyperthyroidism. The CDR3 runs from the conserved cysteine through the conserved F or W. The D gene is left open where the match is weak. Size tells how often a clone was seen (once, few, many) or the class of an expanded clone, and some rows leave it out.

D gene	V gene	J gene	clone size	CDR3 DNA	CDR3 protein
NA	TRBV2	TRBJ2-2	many	TGTGCCAGCGGTTACGGTCGCACCACCGGGGAGCTGTTTTTT	CASGYGRTTGELFF
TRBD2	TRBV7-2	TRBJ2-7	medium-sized	TGTGCCAGCAGCCCCTTAGCGGGGGCGTCGGACGAGCAGTACTTC	CASSPLAGASDEQYF
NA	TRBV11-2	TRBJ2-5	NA	TGTGCCAGCAGAATCCCGGGCCGTGACCAAGAGACCCAGTACTTC	CASRIPGRDQETQYF
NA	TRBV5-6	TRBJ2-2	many	TGTGCCAGCAGCCAGATGGAGGGCGGGGAGCTGTTTTTT	CASSQMEGGELFF
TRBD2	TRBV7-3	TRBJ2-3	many	TGTGCCAGCAGCCGCTTTTCTAGCGGGACCCCCACGGATACGCAGTATTTT	CASSRFSSGTPTDTQYF
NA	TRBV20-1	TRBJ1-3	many	TGCAGTGCTAGTCTCCCCAGGGGTTGGTACGGAAACACCATATATTTT	CSASLPRGWYGNTIYF
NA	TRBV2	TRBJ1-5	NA	TGTGCCACAGGGCTTCGGAGCAATCAGCCCCAGCATTTT	CATGLRSNQPQHF
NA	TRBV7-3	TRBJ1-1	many	TGTGCCAGCAGGGTAGGGGGTCCGAACACTGAAGCTTTCTTT	CASRVGGPNTEAFF
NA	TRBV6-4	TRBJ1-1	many	TGTGCCAGCAGTGTCCTCATGAACACTGAAGCTTTCTTT	CASSVLMNTEAFF
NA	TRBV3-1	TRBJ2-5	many	TGTGCCAGCAGCCAAGAAGGTCAGGGTGACGAGACCCAGTACTTC	CASSQEGQGDETQYF
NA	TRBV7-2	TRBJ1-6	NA	TGTGCCAGCAGCGGACGGTATTCACCCCTCCACTTT	CASSGRYSPLHF
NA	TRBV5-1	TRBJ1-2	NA	TGCGCCAGCAGCCGCGTCTATGGCTACACCTTC	CASSRVYGYTF
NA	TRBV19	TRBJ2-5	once	TGTGCCAGTAGTATAGACCAAGAGACCCAGTACTTC	CASSIDQETQYF
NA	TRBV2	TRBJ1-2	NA	TGTGCCAGCAGTGAACGGCGTCGGGACAGCTACACCTTC	CASSERRRDSYTF
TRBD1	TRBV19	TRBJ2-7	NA	TGTGCCAGTAGTATAGCACAGGGGGCGTGGGGGTACGAGCAGTACTTC	CASSIAQGAWGYEQYF
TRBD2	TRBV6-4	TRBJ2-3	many	TGTGCCAGCAGTGACGTCGCGGGAGGGCCAGATACGCAGTATTTT	CASSDVAGGPDTQYF
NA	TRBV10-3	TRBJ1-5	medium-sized	TGTGCCATCAGAGAGGACGGTAGCAATCAGCCCCAGCATTTT	CAIREDGSNQPQHF
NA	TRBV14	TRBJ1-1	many	TGTGCCAGCAGCCAAGTAGGGAACACTGAAGCTTTCTTT	CASSQVGNTEAFF